This T cell receptor (beta chain) was documented in a study of control samples from healthy donors and cancer patients. Clones were read by immunoSEQ multiplex PCR, and TCRdb kept only the in-frame ones, dropping some. The data contain about 72,000 clones, almost 95% of them singletons. The germline V gene encodes CDR1 GTSNPN and CDR2 SVGIG (reference sequence). V lost 0 bases, J lost 1 base, and 8 bases lay in between. The CDR3 consists of 14 residues. The source material was blood. The V gene is TRBV30, the J gene TRBJ2-3, with D hard to call. The source is a woman aged 60-75 years in good health. CDR3 protein: CAWSVLSRTDTQYF. The CDR3 DNA reads TGTGCCTGGAGTGTACTATCACGCACAGATACGCAGTATTTT.